The clone carrying this T cell receptor (beta chain) was picked up many times. Its antigen is as yet unknown. The sample belongs to a study of Graves' ophthalmopathy and Graves' hyperthyroidism. Study findings and constraints: In blood, most expanded thyroid clonotypes above 0.001 frequency were also detected.

Certain patients were not enrolled. These were patients with other autoimmune diseases, uncontrolled infections, pregnancy or lactation. The authors amplified TCR beta CDR3 regions, and they did so from RNA transcripts for repertoire sequencing. HTBI primers primed a first-round RT-PCR, and a second-round multiplex PCR followed. TCRdb reprocessed the multiplex PCR reads via MiXCR and lists one record per CDR3 protein. The sample contains roughly 500,000 distinct CDR3 sequences, around 14% of which appear only once. Germline V gene data show CDR1 as MNHEY and CDR2 as SVGEGT. The length of the CDR3 is 13 residues. Deletions cut 6 bases from V and 5 bases from J, with 13 bases between.

This TCR was sampled from a woman aged 25 to 45 with Graves' ophthalmopathy. Sequencing was performed on blood. The chain joins TRBV6-2 or TRBV6-3 to TRBJ1-2; no clear D gene. In DNA, the CDR3 is TGTGCCAGCAGCCTGGTGGCTCCGTATGGCTACACCTTC. It encodes CASSLVAPYGYTF.